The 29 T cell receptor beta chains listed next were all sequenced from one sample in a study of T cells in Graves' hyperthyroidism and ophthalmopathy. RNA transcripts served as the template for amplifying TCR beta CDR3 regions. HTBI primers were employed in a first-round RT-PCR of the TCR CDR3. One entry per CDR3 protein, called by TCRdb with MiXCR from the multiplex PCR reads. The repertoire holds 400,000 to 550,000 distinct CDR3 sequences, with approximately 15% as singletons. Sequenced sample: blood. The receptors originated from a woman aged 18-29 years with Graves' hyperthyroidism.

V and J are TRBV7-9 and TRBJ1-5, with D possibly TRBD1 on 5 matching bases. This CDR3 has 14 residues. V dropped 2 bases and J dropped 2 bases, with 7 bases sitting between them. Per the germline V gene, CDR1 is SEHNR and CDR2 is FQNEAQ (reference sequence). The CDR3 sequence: CASSLPGRNQPQHF. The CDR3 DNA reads TGTGCCAGCAGCTTACCGGGGCGCAATCAGCCCCAGCATTTT.

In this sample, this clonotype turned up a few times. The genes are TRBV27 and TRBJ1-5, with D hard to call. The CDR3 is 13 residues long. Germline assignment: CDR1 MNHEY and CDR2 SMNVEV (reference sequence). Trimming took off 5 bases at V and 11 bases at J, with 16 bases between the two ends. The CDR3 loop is CASSQTFRTAQHF. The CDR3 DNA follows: TGTGCCAGCAGTCAGACATTCCGTACAGCCCAGCATTTT.

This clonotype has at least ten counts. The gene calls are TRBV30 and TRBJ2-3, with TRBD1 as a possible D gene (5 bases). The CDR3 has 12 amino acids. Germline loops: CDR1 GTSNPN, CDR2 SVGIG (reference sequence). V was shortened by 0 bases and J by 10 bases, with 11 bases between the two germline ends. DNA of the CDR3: TGTGCCTGGAGTGTAGGACACTTAGCGCAGTATTTT. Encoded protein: CAWSVGHLAQYF.

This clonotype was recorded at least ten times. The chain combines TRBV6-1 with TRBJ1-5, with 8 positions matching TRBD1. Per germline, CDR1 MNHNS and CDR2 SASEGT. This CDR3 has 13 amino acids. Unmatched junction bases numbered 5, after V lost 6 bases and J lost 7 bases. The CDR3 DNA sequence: TGTGCCAGCAGAGACAGGGGTGGCCAGCCCCAGCATTTT. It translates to CASRDRGGQPQHF.

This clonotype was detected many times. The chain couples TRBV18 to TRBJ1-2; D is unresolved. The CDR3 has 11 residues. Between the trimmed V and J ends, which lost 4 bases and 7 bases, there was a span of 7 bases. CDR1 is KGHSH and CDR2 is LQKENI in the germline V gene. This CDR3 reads CASSQGSGYTF. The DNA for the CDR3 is TGTGCCAGCTCACAGGGATCTGGCTACACCTTC.

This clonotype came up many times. CDR3 nucleotide sequence: TGTGCCATCAGTGAGAGGGACACCAACCAATCACCCCTCCACTTT. Encoded protein: CAISERDTNQSPLHF. The V gene is TRBV10-3, the J gene TRBJ1-6, with a weak D call TRBD1 (6 bases). This CDR3 has 15 amino acids. V was shortened by 2 bases and J by 10 bases, with 15 bases between the two germline ends. Per germline, CDR1 ENHRY and CDR2 SYGVKD.

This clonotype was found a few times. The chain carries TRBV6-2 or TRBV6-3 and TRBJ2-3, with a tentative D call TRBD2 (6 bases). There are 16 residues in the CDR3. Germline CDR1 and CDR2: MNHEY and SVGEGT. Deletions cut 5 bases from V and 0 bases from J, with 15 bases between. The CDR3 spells CASSQRFSGSTDTQYF. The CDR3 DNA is TGTGCCAGCAGTCAAAGATTTAGCGGTAGCACAGATACGCAGTATTTT.

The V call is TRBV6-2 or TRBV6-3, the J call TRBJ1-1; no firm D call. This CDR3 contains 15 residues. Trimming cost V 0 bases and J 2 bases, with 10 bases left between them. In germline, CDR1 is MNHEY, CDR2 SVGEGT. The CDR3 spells CASSYSGRQNTEAFF. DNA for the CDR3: TGTGCCAGCAGTTACTCCGGCCGGCAAAACACTGAAGCTTTCTTT.

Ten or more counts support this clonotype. The CDR3 bases are TGTGCCAGCAGTTTATCTCCCTGGGGACACGGGAGGCCGGACAATGAGCAGTTCTTC. This translates into CASSLSPWGHGRPDNEQFF. The chain joins TRBV27 to TRBJ2-1; perhaps TRBD2 as D (7 bases). CDR1 is MNHEY and CDR2 is SMNVEV in the germline V gene (reference sequence). This CDR3 comprises 19 residues. The V and J ends lost 0 bases and 5 bases respectively, with 23 bases between them.

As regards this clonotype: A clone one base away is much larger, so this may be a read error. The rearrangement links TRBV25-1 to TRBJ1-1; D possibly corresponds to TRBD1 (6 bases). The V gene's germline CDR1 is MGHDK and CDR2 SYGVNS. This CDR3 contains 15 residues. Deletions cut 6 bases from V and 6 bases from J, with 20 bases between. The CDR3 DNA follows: TGTGCCAGCAGCCCTCCCCCAGCAGGGGTCGCTGAAGCTTTCTTT. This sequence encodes CASSPPPAGVAEAFF.

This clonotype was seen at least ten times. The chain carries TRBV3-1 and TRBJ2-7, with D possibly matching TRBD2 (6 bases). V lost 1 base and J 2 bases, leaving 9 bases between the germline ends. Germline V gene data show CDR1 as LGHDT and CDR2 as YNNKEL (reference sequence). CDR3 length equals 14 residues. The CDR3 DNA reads TGTGCCAGCAGCCAAGTTGGGGGGACCTACGAGCAGTACTTC. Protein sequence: CASSQVGGTYEQYF.

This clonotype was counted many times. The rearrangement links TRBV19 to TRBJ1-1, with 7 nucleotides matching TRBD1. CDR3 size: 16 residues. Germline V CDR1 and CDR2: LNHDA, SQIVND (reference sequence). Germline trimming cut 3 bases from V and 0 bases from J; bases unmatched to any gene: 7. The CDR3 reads CASSISSTGLNTEAFF. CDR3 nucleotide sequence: TGTGCCAGTAGTATCTCCTCGACAGGGCTGAACACTGAAGCTTTCTTT.

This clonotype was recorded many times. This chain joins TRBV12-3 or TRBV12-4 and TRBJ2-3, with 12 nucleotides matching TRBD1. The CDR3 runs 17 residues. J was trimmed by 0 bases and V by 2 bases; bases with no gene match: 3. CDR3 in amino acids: CASSLPGQGASTDTQYF. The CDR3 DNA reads TGTGCCAGCAGTTTACCGGGACAGGGGGCGAGCACAGATACGCAGTATTTT.

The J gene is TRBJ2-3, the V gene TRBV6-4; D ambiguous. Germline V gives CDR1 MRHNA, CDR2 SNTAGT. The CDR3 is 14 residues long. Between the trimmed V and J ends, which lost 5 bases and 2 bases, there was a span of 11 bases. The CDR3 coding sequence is TGTGCCAGCAGTATTAGCAGGTCCACAGATACGCAGTATTTT. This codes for CASSISRSTDTQYF.

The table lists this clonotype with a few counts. CDR3 protein: CASSSTGQGSGNTIYF. CDR3 nucleotide sequence: TGTGCCAGCAGCTCGACGGGACAGGGCTCTGGAAACACCATATATTTT. The chain is built from TRBV7-2 and TRBJ1-3, with 9 bases matching TRBD1. Losses at the gene ends were 4 bases for V and 0 bases for J; bases not matched to a gene: 4. CDR1 SGHTA and CDR2 FQGNSA come from the germline V gene. This CDR3 contains 16 residues.

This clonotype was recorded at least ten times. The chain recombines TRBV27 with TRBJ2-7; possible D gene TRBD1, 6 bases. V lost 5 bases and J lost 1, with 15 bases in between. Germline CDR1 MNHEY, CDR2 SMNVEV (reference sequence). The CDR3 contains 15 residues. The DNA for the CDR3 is TGTGCCAGCAGTCCCTGGGACACTCCTTCCTACGAGCAGTACTTC. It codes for CASSPWDTPSYEQYF.

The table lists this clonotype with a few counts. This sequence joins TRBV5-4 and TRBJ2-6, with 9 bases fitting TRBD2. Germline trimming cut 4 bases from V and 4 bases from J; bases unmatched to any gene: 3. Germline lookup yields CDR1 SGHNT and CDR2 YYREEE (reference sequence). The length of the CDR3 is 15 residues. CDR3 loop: CASSIAGDGANVLTF. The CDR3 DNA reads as TGTGCCAGCAGCATAGCGGGAGACGGGGCCAACGTCCTGACTTTC.

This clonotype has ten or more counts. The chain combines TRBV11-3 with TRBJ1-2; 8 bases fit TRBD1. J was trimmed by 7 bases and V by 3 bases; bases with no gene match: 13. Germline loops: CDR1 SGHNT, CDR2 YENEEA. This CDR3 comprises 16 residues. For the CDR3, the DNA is TGTGCCAGCAGCTTGAGATTCGGACAGGGAGGCGCTGGCTACACCTTC. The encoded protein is CASSLRFGQGGAGYTF.

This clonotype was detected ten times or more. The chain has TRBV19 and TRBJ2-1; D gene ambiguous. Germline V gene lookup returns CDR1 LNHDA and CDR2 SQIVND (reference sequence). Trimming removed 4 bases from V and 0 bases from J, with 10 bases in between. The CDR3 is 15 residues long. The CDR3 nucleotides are TGTGCCAGTAGTAAGGCGGAGAGCTCCTACAATGAGCAGTTCTTC. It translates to CASSKAESSYNEQFF.

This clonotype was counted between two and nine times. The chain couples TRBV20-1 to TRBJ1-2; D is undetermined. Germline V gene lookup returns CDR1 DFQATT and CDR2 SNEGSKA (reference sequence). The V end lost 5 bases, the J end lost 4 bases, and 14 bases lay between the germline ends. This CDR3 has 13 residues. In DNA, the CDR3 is TGCAGTGCTGAAACCGGGAGAGTCTATGGCTACACCTTC. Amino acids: CSAETGRVYGYTF.

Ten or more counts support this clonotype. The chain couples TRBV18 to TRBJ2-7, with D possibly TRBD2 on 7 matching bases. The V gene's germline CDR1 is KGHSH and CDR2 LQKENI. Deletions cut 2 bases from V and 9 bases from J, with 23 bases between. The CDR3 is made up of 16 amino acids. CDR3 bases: TGTGCCAGCTCACCAAAAGAAACAGGGAGGGCCCTCGGGCAGTACTTC. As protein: CASSPKETGRALGQYF. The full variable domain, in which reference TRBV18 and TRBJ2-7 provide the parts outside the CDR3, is NAGVMQNPRHLVRRRGQEARLRCSPMKGHSHVYWYRQLPEEGLKFMVYLQKENIIDESGMPKERFSAEFPKEGPSILRIQQVVRGDSAAYFCASSPKETGRALGQYFGPGTRLTVT.

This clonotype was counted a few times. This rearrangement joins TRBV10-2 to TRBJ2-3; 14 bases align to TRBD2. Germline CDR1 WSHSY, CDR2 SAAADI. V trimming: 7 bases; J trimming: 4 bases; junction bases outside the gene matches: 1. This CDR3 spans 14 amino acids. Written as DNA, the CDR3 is TGCGCCAGCACGGGACTAGCGGGAGCAGATACGCAGTATTTT. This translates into CASTGLAGADTQYF.

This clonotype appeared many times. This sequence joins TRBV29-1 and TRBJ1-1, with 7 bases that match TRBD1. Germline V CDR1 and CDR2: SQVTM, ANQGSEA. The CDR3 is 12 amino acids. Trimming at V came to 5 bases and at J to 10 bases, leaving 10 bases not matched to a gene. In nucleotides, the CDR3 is TGCAGCGTTCGAACAGGGGACGGTGGAGCTTTCTTT. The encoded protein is CSVRTGDGGAFF. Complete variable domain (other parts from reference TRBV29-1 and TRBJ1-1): SAVISQKPSRDICQRGTSLTIQCQVDSQVTMMFWYRQQPGQSLTLIATANQGSEATYESGFVIDKFPISRPNLTFSTLTVSNMSPEDSSIYLCSVRTGDGGAFFGQGTRLTVV.

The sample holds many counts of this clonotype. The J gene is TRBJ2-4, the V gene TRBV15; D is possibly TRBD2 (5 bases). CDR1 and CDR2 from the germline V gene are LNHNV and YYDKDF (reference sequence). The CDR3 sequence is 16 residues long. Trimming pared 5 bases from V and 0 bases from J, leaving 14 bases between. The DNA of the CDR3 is TGTGCCACCAGCTTAGTAGGAGGACTAGCCAAAAACATTCAGTACTTC. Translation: CATSLVGGLAKNIQYF.

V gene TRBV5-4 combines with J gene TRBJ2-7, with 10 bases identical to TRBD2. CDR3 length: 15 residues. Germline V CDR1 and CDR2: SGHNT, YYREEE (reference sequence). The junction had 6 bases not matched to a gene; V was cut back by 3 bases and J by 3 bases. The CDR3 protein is CASSSVASGGYEQYF. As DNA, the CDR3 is TGTGCCAGCAGCTCGGTAGCTAGCGGGGGCTACGAGCAGTACTTC. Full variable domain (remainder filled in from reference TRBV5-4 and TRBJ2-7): ETGVTQSPTHLIKTRGQQVTLRCSSQSGHNTVSWYQQALGQGPQFIFQYYREEENGRGNFPPRFSGLQFPNYSSELNVNALELDDSALYLCASSSVASGGYEQYFGPGTRLTVT.

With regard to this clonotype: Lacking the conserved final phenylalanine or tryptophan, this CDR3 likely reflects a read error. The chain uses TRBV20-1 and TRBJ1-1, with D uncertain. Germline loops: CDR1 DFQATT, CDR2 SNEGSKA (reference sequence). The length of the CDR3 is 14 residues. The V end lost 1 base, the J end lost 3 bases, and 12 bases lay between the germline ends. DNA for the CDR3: TGCAGTGCTAGAGCCGACTCAAGGGACACTGAAGCTTTCCTT. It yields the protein CSARADSRDTEAFL.

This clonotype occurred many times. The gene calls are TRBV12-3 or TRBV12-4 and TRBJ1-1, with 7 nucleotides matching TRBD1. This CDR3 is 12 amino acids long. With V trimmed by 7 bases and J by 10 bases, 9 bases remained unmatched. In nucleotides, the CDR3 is TGTGCCAGCACGTCGACAGGGACGTTAGCTTTCTTT. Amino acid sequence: CASTSTGTLAFF.

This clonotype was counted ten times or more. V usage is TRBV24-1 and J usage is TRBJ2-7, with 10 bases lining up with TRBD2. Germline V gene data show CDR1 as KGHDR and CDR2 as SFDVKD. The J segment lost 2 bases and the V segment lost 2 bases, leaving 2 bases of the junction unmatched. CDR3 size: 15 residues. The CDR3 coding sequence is TGTGCCACCAGTGATTCCGGGACTAGCGCCTACGAGCAGTACTTC. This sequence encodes CATSDSGTSAYEQYF.

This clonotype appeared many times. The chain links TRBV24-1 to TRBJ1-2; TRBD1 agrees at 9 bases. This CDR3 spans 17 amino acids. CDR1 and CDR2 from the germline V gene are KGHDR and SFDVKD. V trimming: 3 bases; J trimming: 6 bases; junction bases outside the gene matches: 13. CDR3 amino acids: CATSDPQGQGIGDGYTF. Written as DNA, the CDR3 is TGTGCCACCAGTGATCCCCAAGGACAGGGGATAGGAGATGGCTACACCTTC.